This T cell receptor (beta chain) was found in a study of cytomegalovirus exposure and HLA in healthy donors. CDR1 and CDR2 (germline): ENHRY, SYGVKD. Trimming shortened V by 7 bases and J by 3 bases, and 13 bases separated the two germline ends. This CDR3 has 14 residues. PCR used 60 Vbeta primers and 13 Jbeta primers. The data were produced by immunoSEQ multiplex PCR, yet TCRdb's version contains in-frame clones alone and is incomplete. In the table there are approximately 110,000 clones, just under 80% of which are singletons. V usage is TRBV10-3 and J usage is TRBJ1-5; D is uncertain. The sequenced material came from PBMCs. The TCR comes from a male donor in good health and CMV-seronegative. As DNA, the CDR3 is TGTGCCATCACCGCTCGAGCTATCAATCAGCCCCAGCATTTT. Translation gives CAITARAINQPQHF.